The clone carrying this TCR beta chain was counted at least ten times. This specimen belongs to a study of Graves' ophthalmopathy and Graves' hyperthyroidism. The TCR beta CDR3 regions underwent amplification from RNA transcripts. HTBI primers were used in a first-round RT-PCR, which preceded a second-round multiplex PCR. TCRdb itself ran the multiplex PCR reads through MiXCR, one entry per CDR3 protein. The sample lists about 400,000 distinct CDR3 sequences, around 19% occurring once. It was from 10 ml of fresh peripheral blood that the PBMCs came. CDR1 and CDR2 from the germline V gene are SGHAT and FQNNGV. V lost 6 bases to trimming and J lost 2 bases, with 10 bases between them. The CDR3 is made up of 13 amino acids.

This receptor was taken from a woman aged 18-35 years with Graves' ophthalmopathy. The material sequenced was peripheral blood. The chain has TRBV11-2 and TRBJ1-1; D unresolved. CDR3 in DNA: TGTGCCAGCAGTCAACACACCAACACTGAAGCTTTCTTT. The encoded protein is CASSQHTNTEAFF.